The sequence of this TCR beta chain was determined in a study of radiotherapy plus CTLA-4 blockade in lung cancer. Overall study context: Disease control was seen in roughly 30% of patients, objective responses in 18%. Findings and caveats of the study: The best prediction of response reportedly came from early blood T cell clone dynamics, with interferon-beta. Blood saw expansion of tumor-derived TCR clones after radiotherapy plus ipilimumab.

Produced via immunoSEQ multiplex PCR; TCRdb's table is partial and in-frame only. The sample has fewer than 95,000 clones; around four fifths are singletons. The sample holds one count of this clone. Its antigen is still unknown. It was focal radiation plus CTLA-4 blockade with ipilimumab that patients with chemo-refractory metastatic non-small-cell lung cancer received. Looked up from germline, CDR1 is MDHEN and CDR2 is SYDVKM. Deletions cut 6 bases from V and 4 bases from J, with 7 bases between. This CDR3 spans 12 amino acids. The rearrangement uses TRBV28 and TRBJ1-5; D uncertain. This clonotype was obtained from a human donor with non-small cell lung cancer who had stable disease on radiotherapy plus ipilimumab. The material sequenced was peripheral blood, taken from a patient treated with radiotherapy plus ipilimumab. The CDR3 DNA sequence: TGTGCCAGCAGAGGGCCGAATCAGCCCCAGCATTTT. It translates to CASRGPNQPQHF.